The rows below give T cell receptor beta chains drawn from one sample of a study of T cells after yellow fever vaccination. TCRdb passed the 5' RACE reads through MiXCR, listing each CDR3 protein once. Seen here are around 310,000 distinct CDR3 sequences, over 3.5% observed once, and the top ten hold approximately 19%. Sequenced material: PBMCs, taken 15 days after the yellow fever booster vaccination. All receptors come from a man aged 18 to 29 who received the YFV17D yellow fever vaccine. The CDR3 runs from the conserved cysteine through the conserved F or W. Fields, in order: clone size, D gene, V gene, J gene, CDR3 protein, CDR3 DNA. D genes are given only for firm matches. Not all rows give a size; the values are once, few, many and, for expanded clones, a class.

few	TRBD1	TRBV12-3/TRBV12-4	TRBJ1-6	CASSSLMTGSSSSPLHF	TGTGCCAGCAGTTCCTTAATGACAGGGTCGAGTAGCTCACCCCTCCACTTT
many	NA	TRBV7-2	TRBJ2-3	CASSLIGGQDTQYF	TGTGCCAGCAGCTTAATAGGGGGGCAGGATACGCAGTATTTT
many	NA	TRBV7-9	TRBJ1-2	CASSLVAAFYGYTF	TGTGCCAGCAGCTTAGTCGCAGCCTTCTATGGCTACACCTTC
few	NA	TRBV11-1	TRBJ2-7	CASSPAPDSSYEQYF	TGTGCCAGCAGCCCCGCCCCTGACAGCTCCTACGAGCAGTACTTC
few	TRBD2	TRBV7-9	TRBJ2-1	CASSPIAGTYNEQFF	TGTGCCAGCAGCCCAATAGCGGGCACATACAATGAGCAGTTCTTC
many	TRBD1	TRBV10-2	TRBJ1-1	CASSDLVTGGSEAFF	TGCGCCAGCAGTGACCTCGTGACAGGGGGCTCTGAAGCTTTCTTT
NA	NA	TRBV7-3	TRBJ1-1	CASSPLGALNTEAFF	TGTGCCAGCAGCCCCCTTGGGGCATTGAACACTGAAGCTTTCTTT
NA	TRBD1	TRBV7-7	TRBJ2-2	CASSLGDSAGELFF	TGTGCCAGCAGCTTAGGGGACAGTGCCGGGGAGCTGTTTTTT
few	TRBD2	TRBV4-2	TRBJ2-3	CASSQTSGGDTDTQYF	TGTGCCAGCAGCCAAACTAGCGGGGGAGACACAGATACGCAGTATTTT
NA	NA	TRBV4-1	TRBJ1-1	CASSQETGMTFF	TGCGCCAGCAGCCAAGAGACCGGGATGACTTTCTTT
many	NA	TRBV12-3/TRBV12-4	TRBJ2-5	CASTPLGWETQYF	TGTGCCAGCACCCCCCTAGGGTGGGAGACCCAGTACTTC
NA	TRBD2	TRBV5-6	TRBJ2-1	CASSPGLAGGFSSYNEQFF	TGTGCCAGCAGCCCGGGACTAGCGGGGGGATTCAGCTCCTACAATGAGCAGTTCTTC
few	NA	TRBV15	TRBJ1-5	CATSRQTRNQPQHF	TGTGCCACCAGCAGACAAACAAGAAATCAGCCCCAGCATTTT
NA	TRBD1	TRBV5-1	TRBJ2-3	CASSTWTGDRTDTQYF	TGCGCCAGCAGCACCTGGACAGGGGATCGGACAGATACGCAGTATTTT
NA	NA	TRBV28	TRBJ1-6	CASSSLRSSYNSPLHF	TGTGCCAGCAGCTCCTTGCGGAGCTCCTATAATTCACCCCTCCACTTT
few	TRBD1	TRBV6-5	TRBJ1-2	CASSYSGTGSNYGYTF	TGTGCCAGCAGTTATTCCGGGACAGGGAGTAACTATGGCTACACCTTC
many	NA	TRBV7-2	TRBJ2-4	CASSSQQAGENIQYF	TGTGCCAGCAGCTCGCAACAGGCAGGGGAAAACATTCAGTACTTC
NA	NA	TRBV5-4	TRBJ1-6	CASSLGRSLKPLHF	TGTGCCAGCAGCCTGGGACGGTCCCTGAAACCCCTCCACTTT
many	TRBD1	TRBV10-3	TRBJ1-5	CAIRQGAGQPQHF	TGTGCCATCAGGCAGGGGGCTGGTCAGCCCCAGCATTTT
NA	TRBD2	TRBV7-2	TRBJ2-1	CASSPGLAVFLSYNEQFF	TGTGCCAGCAGCCCGGGACTAGCGGTTTTCCTCTCCTACAATGAGCAGTTCTTC
NA	NA	TRBV12-3/TRBV12-4	TRBJ1-3	CASTPHEAGISGNTIYF	TGTGCCAGCACCCCCCACGAGGCAGGCATCTCTGGAAACACCATATATTTT
many	NA	TRBV27	TRBJ2-4	CASSFRGGADIQYF	TGTGCCAGCAGTTTTCGAGGGGGGGCTGACATTCAGTACTTC
NA	TRBD1	TRBV9	TRBJ1-2	CASSVASGTGHGYTF	TGTGCCAGCAGCGTAGCCTCCGGGACAGGGCATGGCTACACCTTC
few	NA	TRBV4-3	TRBJ2-2	CASSHQGAVTTGELFF	TGCGCCAGCAGCCACCAGGGTGCGGTGACCACCGGGGAGCTGTTTTTT
NA	TRBD1	TRBV7-8	TRBJ1-6	CASSPGGDRGHSPLHF	TGTGCCAGCAGCCCCGGAGGGGACAGGGGGCATTCACCCCTCCACTTT
few	NA	TRBV12-3/TRBV12-4	TRBJ2-5	CASSLNAQPTLYF	TGTGCCAGCAGTTTGAATGCCCAGCCAACTTTGTACTTC
NA	TRBD2	TRBV5-1	TRBJ2-2	CASSFRLAETGEMFF	TGCGCCAGCAGCTTTCGGCTAGCGGAAACCGGGGAGATGTTTTTT
NA	NA	TRBV3-1	TRBJ1-1	CASSPRVGSEAFF	TGTGCCAGCAGCCCCCGTGTAGGGTCTGAAGCTTTCTTT
NA	NA	TRBV4-3	TRBJ1-2	CASSQEEAGWDGYTF	TGCGCCAGCAGCCAAGAAGAGGCCGGCTGGGATGGCTACACCTTC
many	NA	TRBV4-3	TRBJ2-7	CASSQSSGGSLYF	TGCGCCAGCAGCCAGTCCTCGGGGGGCTCCCTCTACTTC
many	TRBD1	TRBV4-1	TRBJ2-7	CASSLLGQGNEQYF	TGCGCCAGCAGCCTCTTGGGACAGGGGAACGAGCAGTACTTC
many	NA	TRBV20-1	TRBJ1-2	CSARDGTSGGYTF	TGCAGTGCTAGAGATGGGACATCGGGTGGCTACACCTTC
large	TRBD2	TRBV15	TRBJ2-2	CATSRDTGGPGELFF	TGTGCCACCAGCAGAGATACGGGGGGGCCCGGGGAGCTGTTTTTT
few	NA	TRBV7-9	TRBJ2-3	CASSSPAGMTDTQYF	TGTGCCAGCAGCTCCCCTGCGGGGATGACAGATACGCAGTATTTT
many	TRBD1	TRBV7-9	TRBJ2-5	CASSLSTGAETQYF	TGTGCCAGCAGCCTATCTACAGGGGCAGAGACCCAGTACTTC
NA	TRBD2	TRBV28	TRBJ2-1	CASSQAGSEQFF	TGTGCCAGCAGCCAAGCGGGGAGTGAGCAGTTCTTC